This entry lists 3 T cell receptor beta chains sequenced from one sample in a study of blood T cell repertoires in COVID-19. Profiled with immunoSEQ multiplex PCR; TCRdb holds only in-frame clones, not every one. Of some 180,000 clones listed, 82% are singletons. Specimen: peripheral blood. All receptors come from a woman aged 60 to 75 with COVID-19, enrolled during active disease.

The chain recombines TRBV30 with TRBJ2-3, with 11 bases lining up with TRBD2. The CDR3 has 16 amino acids. The junction had 6 bases not matched to a gene; V was cut back by 0 bases and J by 4 bases. The V gene's germline CDR1 is GTSNPN and CDR2 SVGIG (reference sequence). CDR3 region: CAWSVQLAGASDTQYF. The CDR3 DNA is TGTGCCTGGAGTGTACAACTAGCGGGAGCCTCAGATACGCAGTATTTT.

The V call is TRBV9, the J call TRBJ2-3, with D possibly being TRBD2 (6 bases). The V gene's germline CDR1 is SGDLS and CDR2 YYNGEE. The CDR3 has 16 residues. Between the trimmed V and J ends, which lost 1 base and 0 bases, there was a span of 12 bases. In nucleotides, the CDR3 is TGTGCCAGCAGCGTATCTCTTGGGACTAGCACAGATACGCAGTATTTT. It translates to CASSVSLGTSTDTQYF.

This chain uses TRBV10-2 with TRBJ1-4; tentative D call: TRBD1 (6 bases). Germline values: CDR1 WSHSY, CDR2 SAAADI. V gave up 2 bases and J gave up 6 bases, with 10 bases separating them. This CDR3 is built from 14 residues. In nucleotides, the CDR3 is TGCGCCAGCAGTGAGGGGGGACATGATGAAAAACTGTTTTTT. Translation: CASSEGGHDEKLFF.